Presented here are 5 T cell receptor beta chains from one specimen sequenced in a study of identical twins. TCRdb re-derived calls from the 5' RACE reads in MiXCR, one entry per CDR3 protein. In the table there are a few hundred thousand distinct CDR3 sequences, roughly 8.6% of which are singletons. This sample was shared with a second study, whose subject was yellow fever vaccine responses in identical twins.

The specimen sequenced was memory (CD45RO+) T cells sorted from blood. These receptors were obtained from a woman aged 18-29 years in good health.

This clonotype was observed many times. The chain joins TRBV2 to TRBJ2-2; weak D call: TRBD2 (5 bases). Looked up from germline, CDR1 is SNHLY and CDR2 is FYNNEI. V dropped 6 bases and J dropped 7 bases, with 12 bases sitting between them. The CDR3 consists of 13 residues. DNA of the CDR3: TGTGCCAGCAGATGGACTGCGGGCGGGGAGCTGTTTTTT. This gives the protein CASRWTAGGELFF. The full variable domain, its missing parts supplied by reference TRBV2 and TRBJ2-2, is EPEVTQTPSHQVTQMGQEVILRCVPISNHLYFYWYRQILGQKVEFLVSFYNNEISEKSEIFDDQFSVERPDGSNFTLKIRSTKLEDSAMYFCASRWTAGGELFFGEGSRLTVL.

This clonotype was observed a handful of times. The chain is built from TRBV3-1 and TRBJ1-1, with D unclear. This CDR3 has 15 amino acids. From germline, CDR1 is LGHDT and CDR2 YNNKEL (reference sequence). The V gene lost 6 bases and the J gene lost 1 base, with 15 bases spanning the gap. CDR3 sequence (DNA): TGTGCCAGCAGTCCCGTATCCGGGAAGAACACTGAAGCTTTCTTT. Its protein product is CASSPVSGKNTEAFF.

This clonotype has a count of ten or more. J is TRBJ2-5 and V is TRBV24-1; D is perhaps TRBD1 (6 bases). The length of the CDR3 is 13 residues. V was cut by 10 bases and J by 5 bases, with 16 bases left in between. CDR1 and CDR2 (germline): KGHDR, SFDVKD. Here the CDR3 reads CATSGTPSETQYF. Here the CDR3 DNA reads TGTGCCACGTCCGGGACACCCTCTGAGACCCAGTACTTC.

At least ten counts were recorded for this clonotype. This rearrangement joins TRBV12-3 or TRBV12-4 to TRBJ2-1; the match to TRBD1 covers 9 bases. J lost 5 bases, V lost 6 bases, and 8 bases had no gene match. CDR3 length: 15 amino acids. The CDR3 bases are TGTGCCAGCAGACGGGACAGGGCCACAAACAATGAGCAGTTCTTC. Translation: CASRRDRATNNEQFF.

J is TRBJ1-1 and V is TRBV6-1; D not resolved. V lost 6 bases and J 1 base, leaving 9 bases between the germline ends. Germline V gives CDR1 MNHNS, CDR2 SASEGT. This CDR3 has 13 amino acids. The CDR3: CASRLDGNTEAFF. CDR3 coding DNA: TGTGCCAGCAGATTGGACGGGAACACTGAAGCTTTCTTT.